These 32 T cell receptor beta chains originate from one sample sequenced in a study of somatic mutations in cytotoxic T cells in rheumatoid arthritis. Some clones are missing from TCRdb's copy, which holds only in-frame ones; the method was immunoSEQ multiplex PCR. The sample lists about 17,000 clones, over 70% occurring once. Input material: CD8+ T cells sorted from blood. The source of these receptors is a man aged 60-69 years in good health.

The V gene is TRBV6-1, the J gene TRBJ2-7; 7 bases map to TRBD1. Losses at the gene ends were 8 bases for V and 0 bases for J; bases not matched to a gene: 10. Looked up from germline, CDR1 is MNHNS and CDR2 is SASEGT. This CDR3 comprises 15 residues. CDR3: CASVSNRGTSYEQYF. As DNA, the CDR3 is TGTGCCAGCGTATCTAACAGGGGAACCTCCTACGAGCAGTACTTC.

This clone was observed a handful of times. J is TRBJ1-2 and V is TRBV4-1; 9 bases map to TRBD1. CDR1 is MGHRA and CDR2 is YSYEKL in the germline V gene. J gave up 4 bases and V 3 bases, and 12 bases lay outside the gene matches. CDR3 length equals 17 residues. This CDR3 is CASSHPGQGPPGYGYTF. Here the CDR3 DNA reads TGCGCCAGCAGCCACCCGGGACAGGGCCCCCCCGGCTATGGCTACACCTTC.

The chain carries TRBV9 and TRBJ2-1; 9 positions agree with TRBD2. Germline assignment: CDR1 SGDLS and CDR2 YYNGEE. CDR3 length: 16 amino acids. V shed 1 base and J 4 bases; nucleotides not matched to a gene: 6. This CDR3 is CASSVLGREGYNEQFF. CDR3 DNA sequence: TGTGCCAGCAGCGTATTAGGGCGGGAGGGGTACAATGAGCAGTTCTTC.

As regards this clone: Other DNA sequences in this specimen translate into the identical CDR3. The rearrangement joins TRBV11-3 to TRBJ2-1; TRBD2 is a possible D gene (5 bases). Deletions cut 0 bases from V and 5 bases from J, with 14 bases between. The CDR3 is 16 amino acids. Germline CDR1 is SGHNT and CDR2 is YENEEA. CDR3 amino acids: CASSLEAGIGDNEQFF. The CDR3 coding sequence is TGTGCCAGCAGCTTAGAGGCCGGGATAGGTGACAATGAGCAGTTCTTC.

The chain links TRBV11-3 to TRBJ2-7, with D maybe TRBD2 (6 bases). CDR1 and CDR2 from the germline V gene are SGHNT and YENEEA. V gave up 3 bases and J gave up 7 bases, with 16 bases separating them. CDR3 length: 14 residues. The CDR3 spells CASSFEAGAVEQYF. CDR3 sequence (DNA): TGTGCCAGCAGCTTTGAAGCGGGTGCCGTGGAGCAGTACTTC.

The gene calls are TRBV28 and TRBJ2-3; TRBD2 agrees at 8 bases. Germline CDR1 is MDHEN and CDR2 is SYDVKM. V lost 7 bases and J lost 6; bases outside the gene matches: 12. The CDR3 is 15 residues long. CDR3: CASTVAGSDLDTQYF. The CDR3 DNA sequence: TGTGCCAGCACTGTAGCGGGATCGGATCTGGATACGCAGTATTTT.

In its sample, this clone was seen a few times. The CDR3 region has the DNA TGTGCCAGCAGCTTAGGGACAGGATATTCACCCCTCCACTTT. This codes for CASSLGTGYSPLHF. The J gene is TRBJ1-6, the V gene TRBV7-9; the match to TRBD1 covers 7 bases. CDR1 and CDR2 (germline): SEHNR, FQNEAQ (reference sequence). This CDR3 comprises 14 residues. V lost 1 base to trimming and J lost 8 bases; unmatched junction nucleotides: 2.

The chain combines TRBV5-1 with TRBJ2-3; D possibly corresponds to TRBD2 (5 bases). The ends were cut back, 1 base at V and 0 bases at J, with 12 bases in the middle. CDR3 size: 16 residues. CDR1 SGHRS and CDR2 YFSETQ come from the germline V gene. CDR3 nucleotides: TGCGCCAGCAGCTTGCTTTGGCGGGCGAGCACAGATACGCAGTATTTT. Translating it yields CASSLLWRASTDTQYF.

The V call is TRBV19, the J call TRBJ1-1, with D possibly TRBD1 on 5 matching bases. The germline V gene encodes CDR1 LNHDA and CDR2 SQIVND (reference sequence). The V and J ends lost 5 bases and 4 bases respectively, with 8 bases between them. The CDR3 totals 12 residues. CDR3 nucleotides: TGTGCCAGTAGTCAGGGTTCCACTGAAGCTTTCTTT. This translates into CASSQGSTEAFF.

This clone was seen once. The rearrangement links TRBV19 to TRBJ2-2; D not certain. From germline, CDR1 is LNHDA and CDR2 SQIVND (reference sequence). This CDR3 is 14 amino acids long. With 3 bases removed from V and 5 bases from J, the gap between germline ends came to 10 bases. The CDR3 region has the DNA TGTGCCAGTAGTATCCGAGCCTCTACCGGGGAGCTGTTTTTT. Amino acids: CASSIRASTGELFF. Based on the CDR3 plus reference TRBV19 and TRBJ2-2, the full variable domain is DGGITQSPKYLFRKEGQNVTLSCEQNLNHDAMYWYRQDPGQGLRLIYYSQIVNDFQKGDIAEGYSVSREKKESFPLTVTSAQKNPTAFYLCASSIRASTGELFFGEGSRLTVL.

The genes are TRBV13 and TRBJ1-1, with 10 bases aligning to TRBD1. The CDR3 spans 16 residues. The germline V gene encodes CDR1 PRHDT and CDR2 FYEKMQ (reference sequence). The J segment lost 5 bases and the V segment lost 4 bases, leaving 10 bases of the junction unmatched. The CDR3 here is CASSSNRDRGRTEAFF. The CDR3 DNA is TGTGCCAGCAGCTCGAACCGGGACAGGGGACGAACTGAAGCTTTCTTT.

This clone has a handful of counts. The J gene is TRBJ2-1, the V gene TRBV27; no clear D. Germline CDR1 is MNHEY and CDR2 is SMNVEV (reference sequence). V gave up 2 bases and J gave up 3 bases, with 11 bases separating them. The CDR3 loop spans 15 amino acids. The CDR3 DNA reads TGTGCCAGCAGTTTAGGCGGAGTCAACTACAATGAGCAGTTCTTC. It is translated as CASSLGGVNYNEQFF.

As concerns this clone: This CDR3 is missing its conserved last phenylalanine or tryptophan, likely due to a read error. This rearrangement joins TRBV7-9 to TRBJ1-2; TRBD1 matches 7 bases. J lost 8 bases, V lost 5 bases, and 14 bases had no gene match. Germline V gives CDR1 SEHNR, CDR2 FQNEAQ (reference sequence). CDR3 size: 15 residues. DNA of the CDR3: TGTGCCAGCAGCACCCGGACAGGCCCGATTCAGGGCTACACCCTC. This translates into CASSTRTGPIQGYTL.

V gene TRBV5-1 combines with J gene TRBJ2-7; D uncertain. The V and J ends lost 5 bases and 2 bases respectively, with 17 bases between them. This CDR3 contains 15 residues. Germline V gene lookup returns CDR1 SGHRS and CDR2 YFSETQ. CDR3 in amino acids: CASRTYLEVPYEQYF. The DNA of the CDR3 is TGCGCCAGCAGAACCTACCTCGAGGTGCCCTACGAGCAGTACTTC.

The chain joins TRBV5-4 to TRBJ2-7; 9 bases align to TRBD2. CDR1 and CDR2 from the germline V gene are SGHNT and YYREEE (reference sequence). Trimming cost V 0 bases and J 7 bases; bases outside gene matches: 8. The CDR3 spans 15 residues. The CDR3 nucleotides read TGTGCCAGCAGCTTGGGTACAGCGGGAGGTTGGGAGCAGTACTTC. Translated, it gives CASSLGTAGGWEQYF.

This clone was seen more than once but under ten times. The CDR3 here is CASSYSAQGTNQPQHF. The CDR3 coding sequence is TGTGCCAGCAGTTACTCGGCACAGGGGACGAATCAGCCCCAGCATTTT. The chain joins TRBV6-5 to TRBJ1-5; 7 nucleotides agree with TRBD1. V shed 0 bases and J 4 bases; nucleotides not matched to a gene: 6. The CDR3 covers 16 residues. Germline V gene sequence: CDR1 MNHEY, CDR2 SVGAGI.

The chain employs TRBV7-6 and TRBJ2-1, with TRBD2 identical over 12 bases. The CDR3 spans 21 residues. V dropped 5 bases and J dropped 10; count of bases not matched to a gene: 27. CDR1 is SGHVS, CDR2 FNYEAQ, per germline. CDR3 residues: CASSPYTEILAGGVRMEEQFF. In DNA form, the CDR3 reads TGTGCCAGCAGCCCTTACACGGAAATCCTAGCGGGAGGGGTCCGAATGGAGGAGCAGTTCTTC.

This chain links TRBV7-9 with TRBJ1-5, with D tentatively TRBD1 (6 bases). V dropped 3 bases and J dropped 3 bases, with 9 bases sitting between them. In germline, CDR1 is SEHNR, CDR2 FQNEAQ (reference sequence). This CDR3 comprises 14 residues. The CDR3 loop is CASSFGQNNQPQHF. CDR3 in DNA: TGTGCCAGCAGCTTCGGACAGAACAATCAGCCCCAGCATTTT.

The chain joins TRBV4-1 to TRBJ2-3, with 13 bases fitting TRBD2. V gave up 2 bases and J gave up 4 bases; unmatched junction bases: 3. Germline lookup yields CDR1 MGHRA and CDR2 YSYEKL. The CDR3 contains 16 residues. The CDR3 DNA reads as TGCGCCAGCAGCCAAAGGACTAGCGGGGGTGCAGATACGCAGTATTTT. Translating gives CASSQRTSGGADTQYF.

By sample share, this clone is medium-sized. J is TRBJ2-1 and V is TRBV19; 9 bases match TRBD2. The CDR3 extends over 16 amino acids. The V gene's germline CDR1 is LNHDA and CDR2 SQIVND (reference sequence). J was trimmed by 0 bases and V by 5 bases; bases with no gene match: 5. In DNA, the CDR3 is TGTGCCAGTAGTCTAAGCGGGGGGAGCTCCTACAATGAGCAGTTCTTC. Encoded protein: CASSLSGGSSYNEQFF.

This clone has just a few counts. The CDR3 loop is CSVEGLAGPYEQYF. Written as DNA, the CDR3 is TGCAGCGTTGAGGGACTAGCGGGGCCCTACGAGCAGTACTTC. The chain combines TRBV29-1 with TRBJ2-7; TRBD2 matches 13 bases. CDR1 is SQVTM, CDR2 ANQGSEA, per germline. V was pared by 3 bases and J by 2 bases, with 1 base of the junction left unmatched. This CDR3 has 14 residues.

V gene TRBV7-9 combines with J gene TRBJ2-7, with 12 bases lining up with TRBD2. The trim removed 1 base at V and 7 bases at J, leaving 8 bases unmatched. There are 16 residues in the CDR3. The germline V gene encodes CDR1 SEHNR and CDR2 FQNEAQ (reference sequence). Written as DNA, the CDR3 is TGTGCCAGCAGCTTAGTAAGGACTAGCGGGGCCCCAGAGCAGTACTTC. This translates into CASSLVRTSGAPEQYF.

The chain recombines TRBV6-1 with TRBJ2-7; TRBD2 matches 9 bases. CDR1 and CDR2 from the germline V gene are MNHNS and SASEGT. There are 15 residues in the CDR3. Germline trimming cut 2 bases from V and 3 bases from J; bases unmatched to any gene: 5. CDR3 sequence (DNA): TGTGCCAGCAGTGAAACTCAGCGGGAGGTCTACGAGCAGTACTTC. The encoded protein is CASSETQREVYEQYF.

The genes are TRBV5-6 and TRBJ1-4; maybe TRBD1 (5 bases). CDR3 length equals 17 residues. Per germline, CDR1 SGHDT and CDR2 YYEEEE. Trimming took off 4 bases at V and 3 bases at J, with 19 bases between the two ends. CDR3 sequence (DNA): TGTGCCAGCAGCCCGGCGTTTGGGGCTGCTTCTAATGAAAAACTGTTTTTT. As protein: CASSPAFGAASNEKLFF.

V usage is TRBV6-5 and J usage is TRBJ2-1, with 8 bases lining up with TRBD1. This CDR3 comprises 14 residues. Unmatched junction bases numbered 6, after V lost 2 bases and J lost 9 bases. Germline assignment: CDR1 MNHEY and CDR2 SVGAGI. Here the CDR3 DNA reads TGTGCCAGCAGTTACGGACAGGGATCGACTGAGCAGTTCTTC. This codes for CASSYGQGSTEQFF.

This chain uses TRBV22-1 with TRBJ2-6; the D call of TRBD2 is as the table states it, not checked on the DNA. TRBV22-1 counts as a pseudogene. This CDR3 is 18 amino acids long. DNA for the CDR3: TGTCCTGGGAGAACCGATGGAAAGCGAACAAGTCGGGCCAACGTCCTGACTTTC. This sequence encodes CPGRTDGKRTSRANVLTF.

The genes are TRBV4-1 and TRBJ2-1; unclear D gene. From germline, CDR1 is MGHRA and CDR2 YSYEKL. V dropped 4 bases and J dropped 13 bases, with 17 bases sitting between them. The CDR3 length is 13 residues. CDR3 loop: CASSRDAGRHQFF. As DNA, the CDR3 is TGCGCCAGCAGCCGAGACGCAGGCAGGCACCAGTTCTTC.

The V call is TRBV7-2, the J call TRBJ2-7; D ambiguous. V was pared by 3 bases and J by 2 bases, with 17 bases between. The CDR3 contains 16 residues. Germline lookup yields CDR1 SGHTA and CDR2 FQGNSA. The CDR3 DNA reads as TGTGCCAGCAGCTTGGGTCACGGGTCTCGGGCCTACGAGCAGTACTTC. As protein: CASSLGHGSRAYEQYF. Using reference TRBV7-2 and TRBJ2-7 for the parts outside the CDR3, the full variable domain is GAGVSQSPSNKVTEKGKDVELRCDPISGHTALYWYRQSLGQGLEFLIYFQGNSAPDKSGLPSDRFSAERTGGSVSTLTIQRTQQEDSAVYLCASSLGHGSRAYEQYFGPGTRLTVT.

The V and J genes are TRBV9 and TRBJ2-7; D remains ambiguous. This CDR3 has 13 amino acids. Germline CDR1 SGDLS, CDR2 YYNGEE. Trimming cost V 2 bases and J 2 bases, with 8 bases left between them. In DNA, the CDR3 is TGTGCCAGCAGCGTTGGCTCCACCTACGAGCAGTACTTC. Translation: CASSVGSTYEQYF.

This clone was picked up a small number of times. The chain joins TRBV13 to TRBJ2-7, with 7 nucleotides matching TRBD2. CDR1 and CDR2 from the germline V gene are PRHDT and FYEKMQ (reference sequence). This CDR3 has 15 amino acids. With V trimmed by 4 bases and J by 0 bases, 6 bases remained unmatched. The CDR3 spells CASSSGLVNSYEQYF. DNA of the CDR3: TGTGCCAGCAGCTCCGGACTAGTCAACTCCTACGAGCAGTACTTC.

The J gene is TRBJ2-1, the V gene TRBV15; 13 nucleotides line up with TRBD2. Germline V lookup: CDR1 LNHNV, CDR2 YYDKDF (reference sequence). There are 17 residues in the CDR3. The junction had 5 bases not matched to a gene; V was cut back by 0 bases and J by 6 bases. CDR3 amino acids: CATSRDRLAGGRNEQFF. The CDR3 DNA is TGTGCCACCAGCAGAGATCGACTAGCGGGGGGACGCAATGAGCAGTTCTTC.

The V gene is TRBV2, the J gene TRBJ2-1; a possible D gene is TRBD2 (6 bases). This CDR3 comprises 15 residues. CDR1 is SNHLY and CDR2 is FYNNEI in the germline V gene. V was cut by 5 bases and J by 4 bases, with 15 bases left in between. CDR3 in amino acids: CASSWRDASYNEQFF. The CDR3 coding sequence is TGTGCCAGCAGTTGGAGGGACGCGTCATACAATGAGCAGTTCTTC.